This T cell receptor (beta chain) is drawn from a study of response to subunit inactivated influenza vaccine. This CDR3 contains 16 residues. The germline gives CDR1 DFQATT, CDR2 SNEGSKA (reference sequence). V was trimmed by 3 bases and J by 1 base, leaving 15 bases between them. This clonotype has just a few counts. Its antigen is not identified. TCRdb reanalysed the RT-PCR reads using MiXCR and keeps one entry per CDR3 protein. Among hundreds of thousands of distinct CDR3 sequences listed, roughly 12% were seen once. General observations from the study: The authors suggested that every seasonal influenza vaccination recruits few new T cells.

These same records also appear under a second study, on T cells expressing NK-cell markers. From that paper: UMIs were included in TCR beta cDNA generated by 5'RACE template switching. TCR beta repertoires came from sorted CD3+CD56+NKG2C+, CD3+CD56+NKG2C- and CD3+CD56-NKG2C+ T cells. Sorting of alpha-beta TCR T cells alone was achieved in several experiments with an anti-gamma-delta TCR antibody. Also leading the CD3+CD56-NKG2C+ fraction in a few donors were these clonotypes.

J is TRBJ2-2 and V is TRBV20-1, with a tentative D call TRBD2 (6 bases). The receptor's source is a man between 50 and 59 years old who received an inactivated influenza vaccine. The sample consisted of PBMCs from blood, taken on the day of vaccination. This CDR3 reads CSASSGSIWNTGELFF. DNA of the CDR3: TGCAGTGCTAGTTCCGGGAGTATATGGAACACCGGGGAGCTGTTTTTT.